The next 10 T cell receptor beta chains were all read from a single sample in a study of blood T cell repertoires in COVID-19. Profiled with immunoSEQ multiplex PCR; TCRdb holds only in-frame clones, not every one. The table lists 200,000 to 300,000 clones, around 87% of them singletons, with approximately 3.5% in the top ten. Input material: PBMCs or T cells enriched from blood (not recorded which). Receptors originate from a woman in her forties with acute COVID-19.

CDR3 residues: CASSKRVGDTEAFF. Here the CDR3 DNA reads TGTGCCAGTAGTAAGCGGGTCGGGGACACTGAAGCTTTCTTT. This chain uses TRBV19 with TRBJ1-1; D unclear. Germline values: CDR1 LNHDA, CDR2 SQIVND (reference sequence). The CDR3 spans 14 residues. With 4 bases removed from V and 3 bases from J, the gap between germline ends came to 12 bases.

This clone was counted a single time. The chain has TRBV3-1 (or the pseudogene TRBV3-2) and TRBJ2-2, with D perhaps TRBD2 (6 bases). Looked up from germline, CDR1 is LGHDT and CDR2 is YNNKEL (reference sequence). The CDR3 has 17 amino acids. With 0 bases removed from V and 3 bases from J, the gap between germline ends came to 14 bases. In DNA, the CDR3 is TGTGCCAGCAGCCAAGATCCCGGGGGAATGCACACCGGGGAGCTGTTTTTT. Residues: CASSQDPGGMHTGELFF.

J is TRBJ2-5 and V is TRBV18; TRBD2 agrees at 7 bases. The CDR3 has 15 amino acids. The ends lost 4 bases at V and 1 base at J; junction bases unmatched: 6. Germline CDR1 is KGHSH and CDR2 is LQKENI. CDR3 sequence reads: CASSRTLAAQETQYF. The CDR3 region has the DNA TGTGCCAGCTCACGCACTCTAGCGGCCCAAGAGACCCAGTACTTC.

The chain links TRBV3-1 (or the pseudogene TRBV3-2) to TRBJ2-1; tentative D call: TRBD2 (5 bases). V was pared by 4 bases and J by 6 bases, with 25 bases between. The germline gives CDR1 LGHDT, CDR2 YNNKEL (reference sequence). The CDR3 has 18 amino acids. CDR3: CASSPTHLAKRRVNEQFF. The DNA of the CDR3 is TGTGCCAGCAGCCCGACCCATCTAGCAAAGCGACGTGTCAATGAGCAGTTCTTC.

The chain is built from TRBV5-5 and TRBJ2-1; the D gene is possibly TRBD1 (5 bases). This CDR3 spans 13 amino acids. Germline assignment: CDR1 SGHKS and CDR2 YYEKEE (reference sequence). Between the trimmed V and J ends, which lost 2 bases and 6 bases, there was a span of 9 bases. CDR3 residues: CASSFDRGNEQFF. The CDR3 DNA reads TGTGCCAGCAGCTTCGACAGAGGCAATGAGCAGTTCTTC.

CDR3 coding DNA: TGTGCCAGCAGAACGCCTTCAGGTTTCGGCTACACCTTC. Its translation is CASRTPSGFGYTF. V is TRBV25-1 and J is TRBJ1-2; D is unclear. The germline V gene encodes CDR1 MGHDK and CDR2 SYGVNS. This CDR3 has 13 residues. V was clipped by 6 bases and J by 8 bases, with 16 bases between them.

This clone was detected only once. This chain connects TRBV15 to TRBJ1-6; D gene ambiguous. V was cut by 6 bases and J by 7 bases, with 10 bases left in between. The V gene's germline CDR1 is LNHNV and CDR2 YYDKDF (reference sequence). The CDR3 runs to 13 residues. The CDR3 sequence is CATRRDFNSPLHF. The CDR3 DNA reads TGTGCCACCAGGAGGGATTTCAATTCACCCCTCCACTTT.

J is TRBJ2-2 and V is TRBV6-5; 9 bases are a match to TRBD1. Germline V gene lookup returns CDR1 MNHEY and CDR2 SVGAGI. The CDR3 is 15 amino acids. With 6 bases clipped from V and 7 bases from J, the junction kept 9 bases outside the gene matches. CDR3 coding DNA: TGTGCCAGCAGATCCGGGACAGGGTCGGTCGGGGAGCTGTTTTTT. It is translated as CASRSGTGSVGELFF.

The CDR3 sequence is CASSLSSTGGGGNIQYF. CDR3 nucleotide sequence: TGTGCCAGCAGCCTATCATCGACAGGAGGCGGGGGAAACATTCAGTACTTC. V and J are TRBV7-9 and TRBJ2-4; possible D gene TRBD2, 7 bases. V lost 5 bases, J lost 6 bases, and 23 bases lay in between. This CDR3 is built from 17 residues. Germline V gene lookup returns CDR1 SEHNR and CDR2 FQNEAQ (reference sequence).

V gene TRBV6-5 combines with J gene TRBJ1-5; TRBD1 is a possible D gene (6 bases). The CDR3 length is 14 residues. Germline CDR1 and CDR2: MNHEY and SVGAGI. Deletions cut 7 bases from V and 1 base from J, with 11 bases between. The CDR3 coding sequence is TGTGCCAGCATCAGGGGTTTGAGCAATCAGCCCCAGCATTTT. Translated: CASIRGLSNQPQHF.